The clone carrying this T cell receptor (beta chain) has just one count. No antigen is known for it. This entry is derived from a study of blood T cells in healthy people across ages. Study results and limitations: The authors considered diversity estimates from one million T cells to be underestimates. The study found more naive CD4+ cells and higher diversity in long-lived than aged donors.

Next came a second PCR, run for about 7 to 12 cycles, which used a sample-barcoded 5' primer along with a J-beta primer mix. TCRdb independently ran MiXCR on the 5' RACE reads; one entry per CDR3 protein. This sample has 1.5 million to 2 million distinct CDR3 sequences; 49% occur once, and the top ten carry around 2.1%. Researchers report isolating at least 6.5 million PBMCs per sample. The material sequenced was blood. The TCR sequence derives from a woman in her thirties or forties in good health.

Here the CDR3 reads CASSFGGGRRETQYF. The CDR3 DNA is TGTGCCAGCAGCTTTGGGGGGGGGCGTAGAGAGACCCAGTACTTC. The chain combines TRBV11-2 with TRBJ2-7; possible D gene TRBD2, 7 bases. The last part of the DNA fits TRBJ2-5 better; the J call may be wrong. Germline V CDR1 and CDR2: SGHAT, FQNNGV. CDR3 length: 15 amino acids.